The 27 T cell receptor beta chains below all came from one sample that was sequenced in a study of early T cells in non-severe SARS-CoV-2 infection. TCRdb fed the 5' RACE reads into MiXCR, producing one record per CDR3 protein. The repertoire includes around 57,000 distinct CDR3 sequences, approximately 6.2% of them detected once, and 3% to 4% sits in the top ten. Sequencing was performed on whole blood. The receptors originated from an adult who was a healthcare worker with PCR-confirmed SARS-CoV-2 infection or an uninfected control (not recorded which).

This clonotype was seen a few times. This rearrangement joins TRBV9 to TRBJ2-3; weak D call: TRBD2 (7 bases). Trimming removed 4 bases from V and 0 bases from J, with 18 bases in between. The CDR3 runs 17 residues. Looked up from germline, CDR1 is SGDLS and CDR2 is YYNGEE. CDR3 nucleotide sequence: TGTGCCAGCAGCCTCCGGGGAGGGGGGGCTAGCACAGATACGCAGTATTTT. It is translated as CASSLRGGGASTDTQYF.

This chain links TRBV5-8 with TRBJ1-1; 7 bases match TRBD1. Trimming at V came to 4 bases and at J to 2 bases, leaving 14 bases not matched to a gene. CDR1 is SGHTS, CDR2 YDEGEE, per germline. There are 17 residues in the CDR3. DNA of the CDR3: TGTGCCAGCAGCAAGCGGACAGGCGCCCCACTTAACACTGAAGCTTTCTTT. Translated, it gives CASSKRTGAPLNTEAFF.

This clonotype has a count of ten or more. The rearrangement links TRBV19 to TRBJ1-5; D remains ambiguous. Germline V CDR1 and CDR2: LNHDA, SQIVND (reference sequence). Between the trimmed V and J ends, which lost 6 bases and 0 bases, there was a span of 15 bases. The CDR3 runs to 16 residues. The CDR3 DNA is TGTGCCAGTAGCCCAACTGACATGTATAGCAATCAGCCCCAGCATTTT. It codes for CASSPTDMYSNQPQHF.

V is TRBV19 and J is TRBJ1-2; D unresolved. The CDR3 is 16 amino acids. Germline lookup yields CDR1 LNHDA and CDR2 SQIVND (reference sequence). V was shortened by 2 bases and J by 0 bases, with 13 bases between the two germline ends. The CDR3 DNA sequence: TGTGCCAGTAGTATAAACCCGGCAGCGACTAACTATGGCTACACCTTC. It codes for CASSINPAATNYGYTF.

This clonotype has at least ten counts. V and J are TRBV5-6 and TRBJ1-2; weak D call: TRBD1 (5 bases). Germline loops: CDR1 SGHDT, CDR2 YYEEEE. The length of the CDR3 is 12 residues. V was cut by 5 bases and J by 3 bases, with 8 bases left in between. The CDR3 is CASRKQDYGYTF. The CDR3 nucleotides are TGTGCCAGCAGAAAACAGGACTATGGCTACACCTTC.

In its sample, this clonotype was seen many times. The V call is TRBV11-2, the J call TRBJ2-5; 7 bases agree with TRBD1. The CDR3 runs to 14 residues. V shed 1 base, J shed 2 bases, and the junction held 1 base outside the gene matches. From germline, CDR1 is SGHAT and CDR2 FQNNGV. CDR3: CASSLARGQETQYF. Here the CDR3 DNA reads TGTGCCAGCAGCTTAGCCAGGGGGCAAGAGACCCAGTACTTC.

Of note for this clonotype: This may be a read error, as it is one base from a much larger clone. Since the CDR3 does not end with the conserved phenylalanine or tryptophan, this likely comes from a read error. The CDR3 DNA reads TGTGCCAGCAGCCAGCGGACAGGGGGCTCCTACGAGCAGTACTTG. Amino acids: CASSQRTGGSYEQYL. The gene calls are TRBV12-3 or TRBV12-4 and TRBJ2-7; 10 nucleotides line up with TRBD1. The CDR3 is 15 residues long. Trimming removed 6 bases from V and 0 bases from J; junction bases left unmatched: 5.

V is TRBV7-8 and J is TRBJ2-1; D might be TRBD1 or TRBD2, each matching 7 bases. CDR3 length: 16 amino acids. Trimming took 5 bases from V and 3 from J, leaving 17 bases between them. CDR1 is SGHVS and CDR2 is FQNEAQ in the germline V gene. CDR3 nucleotides: TGTGCCAGCAGCCCTCAGGGGGGGGGCTTCTACAATGAGCAGTTCTTC. Translation: CASSPQGGGFYNEQFF. The variable domain in full, with the rest retrieved from reference TRBV7-8 and TRBJ2-1, is GAGVSQSPRYKVAKRGQDVALRCDPISGHVSLFWYQQALGQGPEFLTYFQNEAQLDKSGLPSDRFFAERPEGSVSTLKIQRTQQEDSAVYLCASSPQGGGFYNEQFFGPGTRLTVL.

There are many counts of this clonotype. The CDR3: CAWSGEGFTDTQYF. DNA of the CDR3: TGTGCCTGGAGTGGGGAGGGCTTCACAGATACGCAGTATTTT. The chain combines TRBV30 with TRBJ2-3; 7 positions match TRBD2. CDR1 and CDR2 from the germline V gene are GTSNPN and SVGIG (reference sequence). The CDR3 extends over 14 amino acids. With 1 base clipped from V and 2 bases from J, the junction kept 3 bases outside the gene matches.

This clonotype came up many times. This chain connects TRBV7-7 to TRBJ1-2; D gene uncertain. The CDR3 runs 12 residues. CDR1 SSHAT and CDR2 FNYEAQ come from the germline V gene (reference sequence). CDR3 sequence reads: CAVVDGVGGYTF. The CDR3 nucleotides read TGTGCTGTCGTGGATGGAGTGGGAGGCTACACCTTC.

The chain combines TRBV27 with TRBJ1-2, with 8 nucleotides matching TRBD1. Germline V CDR1 and CDR2: MNHEY, SMNVEV (reference sequence). V lost 3 bases, J lost 2 bases, and 2 bases stayed unmatched. This CDR3 comprises 14 residues. The CDR3 region has the DNA TGTGCCAGCAGTTTCGACAGGGGAAACTATGGCTACACCTTC. This gives the protein CASSFDRGNYGYTF.

There are many counts of this clonotype. The chain couples TRBV25-1 to TRBJ2-1; D is unresolved. The germline V gene encodes CDR1 MGHDK and CDR2 SYGVNS. The CDR3 contains 11 residues. V was clipped by 9 bases and J by 6 bases, with 9 bases between them. CDR3 bases: TGTGCCAGTTCGTGGGGCAATGAGCAGTTCTTC. It specifies CASSWGNEQFF.

In this sample, this clonotype turned up many times. This chain links TRBV3-1 with TRBJ2-3; D is perhaps TRBD1 (6 bases). This CDR3 region has 16 residues. CDR1 is LGHDT and CDR2 is YNNKEL in the germline V gene (reference sequence). Trimming took 3 bases from V and 2 from J, leaving 15 bases between them. In DNA, the CDR3 is TGTGCCAGCAGCCAGACCAGGGGCAGCGACACAGATACGCAGTATTTT. Amino acid sequence: CASSQTRGSDTDTQYF.

This clonotype was found many times. J is TRBJ1-1 and V is TRBV6-5; D call uncertain. Trimming left V 5 bases short and J 4 bases short, with 26 bases between. The CDR3 is made up of 18 amino acids. Germline CDR1 MNHEY, CDR2 SVGAGI. The CDR3 DNA follows: TGTGCCAGCAGTAAATTAAGCCGGGCCTCCTCGGCGGCCACTGAAGCTTTCTTT. Amino acid sequence: CASSKLSRASSAATEAFF.

This clonotype was counted many times. J is TRBJ1-2 and V is TRBV12-3 or TRBV12-4, with D possibly matching TRBD1 (5 bases). This CDR3 spans 13 amino acids. The V end was cut by 3 bases, the J end by 5 bases, with 10 bases between. CDR3 in amino acids: CASSFGTTYGYTF. The CDR3 DNA follows: TGTGCCAGCAGTTTTGGGACGACTTATGGCTACACCTTC.

This clonotype was recorded a few times. The chain carries TRBV19 and TRBJ2-2, with 8 positions matching TRBD1. This CDR3 has 15 amino acids. V dropped 3 bases and J dropped 0; count of bases not matched to a gene: 0. The V gene's germline CDR1 is LNHDA and CDR2 SQIVND (reference sequence). Here the CDR3 reads CASSIRGPNTGELFF. The CDR3 nucleotides read TGTGCCAGTAGTATCAGGGGGCCGAACACCGGGGAGCTGTTTTTT.

This clonotype was seen at least ten times. This chain uses TRBV5-6 with TRBJ2-2; 9 positions match TRBD1. The CDR3 runs 17 residues. Germline V CDR1 and CDR2: SGHDT, YYEEEE. Losses at the gene ends were 4 bases for V and 5 bases for J; bases not matched to a gene: 12. This chain's CDR3 is CASSLDRGGVWTGELFF. In DNA, the CDR3 is TGTGCCAGCAGCCTGGACAGGGGAGGTGTGTGGACCGGGGAGCTGTTTTTT.

This clonotype was picked up many times. This chain links TRBV6-1 with TRBJ1-2, with 10 bases that match TRBD1. CDR3 length: 14 amino acids. Germline V gene sequence: CDR1 MNHNS, CDR2 SASEGT. Trimming cost V 6 bases and J 2 bases; bases outside gene matches: 3. The DNA of the CDR3 is TGTGCCAGCAGGGACAGGGGGACGAACTATGGCTACACCTTC. Translated, it gives CASRDRGTNYGYTF.

In this sample, this clonotype turned up many times. The J gene is TRBJ2-5, the V gene TRBV7-2; D possibly corresponds to TRBD2 (5 bases). CDR3 length equals 14 residues. With 5 bases removed from V and 9 bases from J, the gap between germline ends came to 19 bases. Germline V CDR1 and CDR2: SGHTA, FQGNSA. CDR3 sequence: CASSPNGVSLSQYF. CDR3 in DNA: TGTGCCAGCAGCCCTAACGGGGTCTCATTGTCCCAGTACTTC.

This clonotype was detected ten times or more. J is TRBJ1-3 and V is TRBV6-4, with D hard to call. Trimming removed 0 bases at V and 3 bases at J, with 9 bases between. Germline values: CDR1 MRHNA, CDR2 SNTAGT. This CDR3 contains 15 residues. The CDR3 loop reads CASSDSLEYGNTIYF. Written as DNA, the CDR3 is TGTGCCAGCAGTGACTCGTTGGAGTATGGAAACACCATATATTTT.

V is TRBV4-3 and J is TRBJ1-5; D is uncertain. Germline-derived CDR1 and CDR2 are LGHNA and YSLEER. Trimming left V 4 bases short and J 8 bases short, with 12 bases between. The CDR3 loop spans 13 amino acids. CDR3 sequence: CASSLILGEPQHF. The DNA for the CDR3 is TGCGCCAGCAGCCTCATCCTTGGGGAGCCCCAGCATTTT.

This clonotype was seen a few times. The genes are TRBV7-9 and TRBJ1-5; no clear D gene. The germline gives CDR1 SEHNR, CDR2 FQNEAQ (reference sequence). V was trimmed by 4 bases and J by 7 bases, leaving 8 bases between them. The length of the CDR3 is 12 residues. The CDR3 coding sequence is TGTGCCAGCAGCTCCATCAGCCAGCCCCAGCATTTT. This sequence encodes CASSSISQPQHF. The full variable domain, its missing parts supplied by reference TRBV7-9 and TRBJ1-5, is DTGVSQNPRHKITKRGQNVTFRCDPISEHNRLYWYRQTLGQGPEFLTYFQNEAQLEKSRLLSDRFSAERPKGSFSTLEIQRTEQGDSAMYLCASSSISQPQHFGDGTRLSIL.

Many counts were recorded for this clonotype. The rearrangement uses TRBV21-1 and TRBJ1-5; the DNA was not compared with TRBD1, the D call given in the table. TRBV21-1 is a pseudogene segment. CDR3 length equals 16 residues. The CDR3 sequence is CASRDRGQGLNQPQHF. CDR3 DNA sequence: TGTGCCAGCAGGGACAGGGGGCAGGGGCTTAATCAGCCCCAGCATTTT.

This clonotype was seen only a few times. The rearrangement links TRBV2 to TRBJ2-2, with D unresolved. Trimming left V 7 bases short and J 0 bases short, with 6 bases between. This CDR3 has 13 amino acids. Germline loops: CDR1 SNHLY, CDR2 FYNNEI. CDR3 sequence (DNA): TGTGCCAGCACCCCCTCGAACACCGGGGAGCTGTTTTTT. It codes for CASTPSNTGELFF. Filled out from reference TRBV2 and TRBJ2-2, the complete variable domain reads EPEVTQTPSHQVTQMGQEVILRCVPISNHLYFYWYRQILGQKVEFLVSFYNNEISEKSEIFDDQFSVERPDGSNFTLKIRSTKLEDSAMYFCASTPSNTGELFFGEGSRLTVL.

A few counts support this clonotype. The chain is built from TRBV3-1 and TRBJ1-1; D unresolved. Germline V lookup: CDR1 LGHDT, CDR2 YNNKEL (reference sequence). CDR3 length equals 14 residues. Trimming left V 1 base short and J 4 bases short, with 10 bases between. CDR3 region: CASSQVHRGTEAFF. Here the CDR3 DNA reads TGTGCCAGCAGCCAAGTTCACCGGGGCACTGAAGCTTTCTTT.

In its sample, this clonotype was seen a few times. V usage is TRBV20-1 and J usage is TRBJ2-1; D unclear. Between the trimmed V and J ends, which lost 3 bases and 7 bases, there was a span of 10 bases. Looked up from germline, CDR1 is DFQATT and CDR2 is SNEGSKA (reference sequence). The CDR3 is made up of 12 amino acids. The chain's CDR3 is CSASISQNEQFF. CDR3 bases: TGCAGTGCTAGTATTAGCCAGAATGAGCAGTTCTTC.

This clonotype showed up many times. The genes are TRBV6-1 and TRBJ1-5; perhaps TRBD1 as D (6 bases). V shed 6 bases and J shed 5 bases, with 23 bases lying between them. The CDR3 loop spans 17 amino acids. Germline loops: CDR1 MNHNS, CDR2 SASEGT. DNA of the CDR3: TGTGCCAGCAGCCCTTTTGGGAGACAGGACTTCTATCAGCCCCAGCATTTT. It yields the protein CASSPFGRQDFYQPQHF.